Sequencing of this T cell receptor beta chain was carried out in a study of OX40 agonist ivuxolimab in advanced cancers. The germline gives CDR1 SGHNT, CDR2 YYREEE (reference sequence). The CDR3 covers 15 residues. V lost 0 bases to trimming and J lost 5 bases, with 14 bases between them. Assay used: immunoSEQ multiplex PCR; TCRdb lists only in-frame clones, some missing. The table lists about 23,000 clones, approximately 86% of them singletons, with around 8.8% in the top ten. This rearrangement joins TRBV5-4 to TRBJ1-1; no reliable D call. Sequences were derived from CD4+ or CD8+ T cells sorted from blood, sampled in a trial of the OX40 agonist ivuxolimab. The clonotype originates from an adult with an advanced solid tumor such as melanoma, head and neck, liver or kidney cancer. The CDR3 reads CASSLGSVGRTEAFF. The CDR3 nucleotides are TGTGCCAGCAGCTTGGGTTCAGTCGGGAGGACTGAAGCTTTCTTT.